A selection of T cell receptor beta chains follows, all from one sample in a study of cytomegalovirus exposure and HLA in healthy donors. The repertoire was sequenced with immunoSEQ multiplex PCR; TCRdb's copy has only in-frame clones and lacks some. The data show about 150,000 clones, roughly 86% seen once. What was sequenced was PBMCs. The receptors come from a human donor in good health. The CDR3 runs from the conserved cysteine through the conserved F or W. Fields, in order: D gene, J gene, V gene, CDR3 length, clone size, CDR3 protein, CDR3 DNA. A D gene is named only where the DNA matches it firmly. Clone size is shown for a subset of rows, as once, few, many or a class of expanded clone.

d_call: -
j_call: TRBJ1-5
v_call: TRBV18
cdr3_length: 16
clone_size: -
cdr3_aa: CASSPPPGGENQPQHF
cdr3_nt: TGTGCCAGCTCACCACCTCCCGGGGGGGAGAATCAGCCCCAGCATTTT

d_call: TRBD2
j_call: TRBJ2-3
v_call: TRBV12-5
cdr3_length: 19
clone_size: -
cdr3_aa: CASGFIPSTSERYTDTQYF
cdr3_nt: TGTGCTAGTGGCTTCATCCCATCGACTAGCGAGAGGTACACAGATACGCAGTATTTT

d_call: TRBD2
j_call: TRBJ2-7
v_call: TRBV5-1
cdr3_length: 14
clone_size: -
cdr3_aa: CASSFREGLYEQYF
cdr3_nt: TGCGCCAGCAGCTTTCGGGAGGGCCTCTACGAGCAGTACTTC

d_call: TRBD2
j_call: TRBJ2-7
v_call: TRBV11-2
cdr3_length: 17
clone_size: once
cdr3_aa: CASSPIRGSRELYEQYF
cdr3_nt: TGTGCCAGCAGCCCGATCCGAGGGTCGCGGGAGCTCTACGAGCAGTACTTC

d_call: TRBD2
j_call: TRBJ2-7
v_call: TRBV28
cdr3_length: 14
clone_size: -
cdr3_aa: CASSRTSGEPRQYF
cdr3_nt: TGTGCCAGCAGCCGGACTAGCGGGGAACCAAGACAGTACTTC

d_call: TRBD2
j_call: TRBJ2-2
v_call: TRBV14
cdr3_length: 18
clone_size: -
cdr3_aa: CASSQGGLAEANTGELFF
cdr3_nt: TGTGCCAGCAGCCAAGGTGGCCTAGCGGAGGCGAACACCGGGGAGCTGTTTTTT

d_call: -
j_call: TRBJ2-2
v_call: TRBV11-3
cdr3_length: 12
clone_size: -
cdr3_aa: CASSLAAGELFF
cdr3_nt: TGTGCCAGCAGCTTAGCTGCCGGGGAGCTGTTTTTT

d_call: -
j_call: TRBJ1-2
v_call: TRBV28
cdr3_length: 12
clone_size: -
cdr3_aa: CASSLGRSGYTF
cdr3_nt: TGTGCCAGCAGTTTGGGCAGAAGTGGCTACACCTTC

d_call: -
j_call: TRBJ1-1
v_call: TRBV5-4
cdr3_length: 16
clone_size: -
cdr3_aa: CASSYRVGGGDTEAFF
cdr3_nt: TGTGCCAGCAGCTACCGAGTGGGAGGTGGGGACACTGAAGCTTTCTTT

d_call: -
j_call: TRBJ2-3
v_call: TRBV18
cdr3_length: 16
clone_size: few
cdr3_aa: CASSTGIVMGTDTQYF
cdr3_nt: TGTGCCAGCTCAACAGGGATAGTGATGGGCACAGATACGCAGTATTTT

d_call: TRBD2
j_call: TRBJ2-1
v_call: TRBV7-3
cdr3_length: 16
clone_size: -
cdr3_aa: CASSSPSGLAYNEQFF
cdr3_nt: TGTGCCAGCAGCTCTCCTAGCGGGCTAGCCTACAATGAGCAGTTCTTC

d_call: TRBD1
j_call: TRBJ1-2
v_call: TRBV19
cdr3_length: 12
clone_size: -
cdr3_aa: CASKDRGNGYTF
cdr3_nt: TGTGCCAGTAAGGACAGGGGGAATGGCTACACCTTC

d_call: -
j_call: TRBJ1-1
v_call: TRBV4-1
cdr3_length: 15
clone_size: -
cdr3_aa: CASSQDGWGDTEAFF
cdr3_nt: TGCGCCAGCAGCCAAGACGGCTGGGGGGACACTGAAGCTTTCTTT

d_call: -
j_call: TRBJ1-4
v_call: TRBV11-2
cdr3_length: 17
clone_size: -
cdr3_aa: CASSLDRFGGVNEKLFF
cdr3_nt: TGTGCCAGCAGCTTAGATCGTTTTGGGGGGGTTAATGAAAAACTGTTTTTT

d_call: TRBD2
j_call: TRBJ2-1
v_call: TRBV4-2
cdr3_length: 16
clone_size: -
cdr3_aa: CASSQDGTSGIREQFF
cdr3_nt: TGTGCCAGCAGCCAAGATGGGACTAGCGGGATCAGGGAGCAGTTCTTC

d_call: TRBD1
j_call: TRBJ1-2
v_call: TRBV28
cdr3_length: 13
clone_size: -
cdr3_aa: CASRDRGLYGYTF
cdr3_nt: TGTGCCAGCAGGGACAGGGGCCTCTATGGCTACACCTTC

d_call: TRBD1
j_call: TRBJ1-3
v_call: TRBV15
cdr3_length: 16
clone_size: once
cdr3_aa: CATSGDRGQSGNTIYF
cdr3_nt: TGTGCCACCAGCGGAGACAGGGGGCAGTCTGGAAACACCATATATTTT

d_call: -
j_call: TRBJ2-7
v_call: TRBV5-8
cdr3_length: 14
clone_size: -
cdr3_aa: CASSDPGGTYEQYF
cdr3_nt: TGTGCCAGCAGCGACCCAGGGGGGACCTACGAGCAGTACTTC

d_call: TRBD1
j_call: TRBJ1-1
v_call: TRBV29-1
cdr3_length: 13
clone_size: -
cdr3_aa: CSVRQGTNTEAFF
cdr3_nt: TGCAGCGTTCGACAGGGGACTAACACTGAAGCTTTCTTT

d_call: -
j_call: TRBJ1-1
v_call: TRBV5-1
cdr3_length: 15
clone_size: -
cdr3_aa: CASSLESEMNTEAFF
cdr3_nt: TGCGCCAGCAGCTTGGAGTCTGAGATGAACACTGAAGCTTTCTTT

d_call: -
j_call: TRBJ1-1
v_call: TRBV6-6
cdr3_length: 16
clone_size: -
cdr3_aa: CASSPPPWFWSTEAFF
cdr3_nt: TGTGCCAGCAGCCCACCCCCTTGGTTCTGGAGTACTGAAGCTTTCTTT

d_call: -
j_call: TRBJ2-1
v_call: TRBV27
cdr3_length: 13
clone_size: -
cdr3_aa: CASSSRQYNEQFF
cdr3_nt: TGTGCCAGCAGTTCCCGACAGTACAATGAGCAGTTCTTC

d_call: TRBD2
j_call: TRBJ2-1
v_call: TRBV19
cdr3_length: 14
clone_size: -
cdr3_aa: CASTWTSGNNEQFF
cdr3_nt: TGTGCCAGCACTTGGACTAGCGGTAACAATGAGCAGTTCTTC

d_call: -
j_call: TRBJ1-1
v_call: TRBV7-2
cdr3_length: 13
clone_size: few
cdr3_aa: CASSLERNTEAFF
cdr3_nt: TGTGCCAGCAGCTTAGAGAGGAACACTGAAGCTTTCTTT

d_call: TRBD1
j_call: TRBJ1-5
v_call: TRBV27
cdr3_length: 15
clone_size: -
cdr3_aa: CASSVTGGAGQPQHF
cdr3_nt: TGTGCCAGCAGTGTCACAGGGGGCGCAGGACAGCCCCAGCATTTT

d_call: TRBD1
j_call: TRBJ1-4
v_call: TRBV19
cdr3_length: 16
clone_size: -
cdr3_aa: CASSRRGQTTNEKLFF
cdr3_nt: TGTGCCAGTAGTAGACGGGGACAGACAACTAATGAAAAACTGTTTTTT

d_call: TRBD2
j_call: TRBJ2-5
v_call: TRBV7-9
cdr3_length: 17
clone_size: -
cdr3_aa: CASSPPFYGTSEETQYF
cdr3_nt: TGTGCCAGCAGCCCTCCGTTTTACGGGACTAGCGAAGAGACCCAGTACTTC

d_call: -
j_call: TRBJ2-2
v_call: TRBV25-1
cdr3_length: 15
clone_size: -
cdr3_aa: CASRKGEANTGELFF
cdr3_nt: TGTGCCAGCAGAAAAGGGGAAGCGAACACCGGGGAGCTGTTTTTT

d_call: -
j_call: TRBJ1-1
v_call: TRBV7-3
cdr3_length: 15
clone_size: -
cdr3_aa: CASSLRAFPYTEAFF
cdr3_nt: TGTGCCAGCAGCTTAAGAGCGTTCCCTTACACTGAAGCTTTCTTT

d_call: -
j_call: TRBJ1-1
v_call: TRBV6-1
cdr3_length: 14
clone_size: -
cdr3_aa: CASSEAMGAVEAFF
cdr3_nt: TGTGCCAGCAGTGAAGCTATGGGGGCCGTTGAAGCTTTCTTT

d_call: -
j_call: TRBJ2-6
v_call: TRBV4-2
cdr3_length: 19
clone_size: -
cdr3_aa: CASSPNVREDGAGANVLTF
cdr3_nt: TGTGCCAGCAGCCCTAACGTCAGGGAAGACGGTGCTGGGGCCAACGTCCTGACTTTC

d_call: -
j_call: TRBJ1-1
v_call: TRBV2
cdr3_length: 15
clone_size: -
cdr3_aa: CASRAPGFEKTEAFF
cdr3_nt: TGTGCCAGCAGGGCCCCAGGGTTTGAGAAAACTGAAGCTTTCTTT

d_call: TRBD1
j_call: TRBJ1-1
v_call: TRBV25-1
cdr3_length: 13
clone_size: -
cdr3_aa: CASSATGVTEAFF
cdr3_nt: TGTGCCAGCAGCGCGACAGGGGTAACTGAAGCTTTCTTT

d_call: TRBD2
j_call: TRBJ2-1
v_call: TRBV2
cdr3_length: 15
clone_size: -
cdr3_aa: CASVTSGSSYNEQFF
cdr3_nt: TGTGCCAGCGTGACTAGCGGGTCCTCCTACAATGAGCAGTTCTTC

d_call: -
j_call: TRBJ2-7
v_call: TRBV28
cdr3_length: 14
clone_size: -
cdr3_aa: CASSLSPGTYEQYF
cdr3_nt: TGTGCCAGCAGTTTATCCCCAGGCACCTACGAGCAGTACTTC

d_call: -
j_call: TRBJ2-5
v_call: TRBV4-1
cdr3_length: 15
clone_size: -
cdr3_aa: CASSQGARDKETQYF
cdr3_nt: TGCGCCAGCAGCCAAGGTGCCAGGGATAAAGAGACCCAGTACTTC